The 20 T cell receptor beta chains reported below all come from one sample, sequenced in a study of PD-1 blockade in classical Hodgkin lymphoma. The time point denotes: cycle 4 day 1 (C4D1), after 6 weeks of nivolumab. All patients experienced relapse after autologous stem cell transplantation, and brentuximab vedotin exposure was variable. TCRdb keeps only in-frame clones here, not all; method: immunoSEQ multiplex PCR. This sample carries 25,000 or so clones, roughly 90% of them seen once, and the ten largest clones take more than 20%. The sequencing used peripheral blood mononuclear cells (PBMCs), collected before the fourth cycle of nivolumab. All receptors come from a human donor with classical Hodgkin lymphoma.

The rearrangement uses TRBV6-4 and TRBJ2-6; a weak D match, TRBD2 (5 bases). Trimming pared 6 bases from V and 0 bases from J, leaving 12 bases between. The V gene's germline CDR1 is MRHNA and CDR2 SNTAGT. The CDR3 covers 16 residues. The CDR3 here is CASSVGLNSGANVLTF. The CDR3 nucleotides are TGTGCCAGCAGCGTTGGACTTAACTCTGGGGCCAACGTCCTGACTTTC.

The chain recombines TRBV7-9 with TRBJ2-3; 8 bases map to TRBD1. The length of the CDR3 is 17 residues. Losses at the gene ends were 5 bases for V and 3 bases for J; bases not matched to a gene: 13. Germline V CDR1 and CDR2: SEHNR, FQNEAQ (reference sequence). The CDR3 here is CASSPYPRTGITDTQYF. CDR3 in DNA: TGTGCCAGCAGCCCCTACCCGAGGACAGGGATAACAGATACGCAGTATTTT.

This clone was seen a handful of times. This chain links TRBV11-2 with TRBJ2-7, with D uncertain. V was trimmed by 0 bases and J by 0 bases, leaving 6 bases between them. The CDR3 loop spans 14 amino acids. Germline V gene lookup returns CDR1 SGHAT and CDR2 FQNNGV. CDR3 in amino acids: CASSLERSSYEQYF. The CDR3 DNA follows: TGTGCCAGCAGCTTAGAAAGGAGCTCCTACGAGCAGTACTTC.

The DNA of the CDR3 is TGTGCCAGCAGCCATTCCGGGACTAGCGGGAGTGGCTCCTACAATGAGCAGTTCTTC. Translated, it gives CASSHSGTSGSGSYNEQFF. The rearrangement links TRBV4-2 to TRBJ2-1; TRBD2 agrees at 14 bases. CDR1 LGHNA and CDR2 YNFKEQ come from the germline V gene. V dropped 3 bases and J dropped 0; count of bases not matched to a gene: 7. This CDR3 is built from 19 residues.

This chain connects TRBV7-9 to TRBJ2-7; TRBD1 matches 9 bases. The CDR3 runs 14 residues. Germline CDR1 reads SEHNR; CDR2 reads FQNEAQ (reference sequence). V trimming: 2 bases; J trimming: 5 bases; junction bases outside the gene matches: 4. CDR3 region: CASSLLTGGDEQYF. For the CDR3, the DNA is TGTGCCAGCAGCTTATTGACAGGGGGTGACGAGCAGTACTTC.

The chain has TRBV5-5 and TRBJ1-2, with D possibly matching TRBD1 (6 bases). CDR1 and CDR2 from the germline V gene are SGHKS and YYEKEE (reference sequence). The V end lost 6 bases, the J end lost 3 bases, and 21 bases lay between the germline ends. The CDR3 contains 16 residues. This CDR3 reads CASTELGFPGDYGYTF. Written as DNA, the CDR3 is TGTGCCAGCACCGAATTAGGTTTCCCAGGGGACTATGGCTACACCTTC.

The rearrangement links TRBV18 to TRBJ2-5, with 8 bases matching TRBD1. The ends lost 2 bases at V and 1 base at J; junction bases unmatched: 0. This CDR3 is 14 amino acids long. Germline assignment: CDR1 KGHSH and CDR2 LQKENI. Here the CDR3 DNA reads TGTGCCAGCTCACCAGGGACAGGCCAAGAGACCCAGTACTTC. This encodes CASSPGTGQETQYF.

CDR3 sequence: CAWSVYFAWEAFF. The DNA for the CDR3 is TGTGCCTGGAGTGTTTATTTCGCCTGGGAAGCTTTCTTT. V is TRBV30 and J is TRBJ1-1, with D unresolved. Trimming took 0 bases from V and 8 from J, leaving 13 bases between them. Per the germline V gene, CDR1 is GTSNPN and CDR2 is SVGIG (reference sequence). The CDR3 spans 13 residues.

The genes are TRBV10-1 and TRBJ2-1; D tentatively fits TRBD1 or TRBD2 (5 bases each). Per germline, CDR1 WNHNN and CDR2 SYGVQD (reference sequence). The CDR3 has 15 amino acids. Trimming took 8 bases from V and 4 from J, leaving 18 bases between them. CDR3 residues: CASGRDRVNYNEQFF. CDR3 in DNA: TGCGCCAGCGGACGGGACCGCGTGAATTACAATGAGCAGTTCTTC.

The rearrangement uses TRBV6-1 and TRBJ1-1; the D is unclear. The CDR3 has 13 residues. The germline V gene has CDR1 MNHNS and CDR2 SASEGT. The V gene lost 1 base and the J gene lost 9 bases, with 12 bases spanning the gap. CDR3 loop: CASSEGEVRQAFF. The CDR3 DNA reads as TGTGCCAGCAGTGAAGGGGAGGTACGGCAAGCTTTCTTT.

The chain recombines TRBV11-3 with TRBJ2-7; a weak D match, TRBD1 (5 bases). Trimming pared 2 bases from V and 5 bases from J, leaving 10 bases between. This CDR3 is built from 13 residues. The V gene's germline CDR1 is SGHNT and CDR2 YENEEA. CDR3 region: CASSLQGRDEQYF. The CDR3 DNA is TGTGCCAGCAGCTTACAGGGTAGGGACGAGCAGTACTTC.

This chain uses TRBV7-2 with TRBJ1-1; D remains unclear. The CDR3 spans 14 residues. Per the germline V gene, CDR1 is SGHTA and CDR2 is FQGNSA. The ends were cut back, 4 bases at V and 4 bases at J, with 13 bases in the middle. CDR3 amino acids: CASSSRVVGTEAFF. CDR3 in DNA: TGTGCCAGCAGCTCCAGAGTGGTGGGCACTGAAGCTTTCTTT.

The J gene is TRBJ2-1, the V gene TRBV11-3; D remains ambiguous. From germline, CDR1 is SGHNT and CDR2 YENEEA. Trimming took off 1 base at V and 6 bases at J, with 7 bases between the two ends. This CDR3 comprises 13 residues. The CDR3 bases are TGTGCCAGCAGCTTAGGCGACTCCAATGAGCAGTTCTTC. Translation: CASSLGDSNEQFF.

V usage is TRBV9 and J usage is TRBJ2-5, with unresolved D. Deletions cut 4 bases from V and 0 bases from J, with 10 bases between. The CDR3 consists of 14 residues. CDR1 SGDLS and CDR2 YYNGEE come from the germline V gene. CDR3 amino acids: CASSRLVHQETQYF. The DNA of the CDR3 is TGTGCCAGCAGCCGCCTAGTCCACCAAGAGACCCAGTACTTC.

The chain couples TRBV5-1 to TRBJ2-4; unclear D gene. Per germline, CDR1 SGHRS and CDR2 YFSETQ. Deletions cut 0 bases from V and 0 bases from J, with 4 bases between. The CDR3 has 14 amino acids. The CDR3 here is CASSLGVAKNIQYF. The CDR3 nucleotides read TGCGCCAGCAGCTTGGGGGTAGCCAAAAACATTCAGTACTTC.

This chain links TRBV5-1 with TRBJ1-4, with D uncertain. Germline values: CDR1 SGHRS, CDR2 YFSETQ. The CDR3 has 16 amino acids. V lost 1 base and J lost 8, with 18 bases in between. CDR3 sequence reads: CASSLPAFTGGEKLFF. The CDR3 DNA sequence: TGCGCCAGCAGCTTGCCCGCCTTTACTGGAGGGGAAAAACTGTTTTTT.

The chain is built from TRBV10-3 and TRBJ2-1; 9 bases agree with TRBD2. With V trimmed by 10 bases and J by 2 bases, 18 bases remained unmatched. The CDR3 length is 18 residues. The germline gives CDR1 ENHRY, CDR2 SYGVKD. The CDR3 loop reads CATTLPPLAGTAYNEQFF. The CDR3 DNA reads TGTGCCACGACCCTACCCCCTCTAGCGGGAACTGCCTACAATGAGCAGTTCTTC.

The rearrangement links TRBV30 to TRBJ1-1; 8 bases fit TRBD1. Germline V gene data show CDR1 as GTSNPN and CDR2 as SVGIG (reference sequence). This CDR3 has 13 amino acids. J lost 6 bases, V lost 0 bases, and 3 bases had no gene match. In DNA form, the CDR3 reads TGTGCCTGGAGTGTAACAGGGGGTTCTGAAGCTTTCTTT. Protein product: CAWSVTGGSEAFF. The whole variable domain, filled in from reference TRBV30 and TRBJ1-1, reads SQTIHQWPATLVQPVGSPLSLECTVEGTSNPNLYWYRQAAGRGLQLLFYSVGIGQISSEVPQNLSASRPQDRQFILSSKKLLLSDSGFYLCAWSVTGGSEAFFGQGTRLTVV.

This chain joins TRBV7-6 and TRBJ2-4; D is unresolved. CDR1 is SGHVS, CDR2 FNYEAQ, per germline. V was trimmed by 5 bases and J by 1 base, leaving 12 bases between them. The CDR3 has 15 amino acids. The CDR3 nucleotides are TGTGCCAGCAGCCCAGACTCCACGGCCAAAAACATTCAGTACTTC. This sequence encodes CASSPDSTAKNIQYF. Looking up the rest from reference TRBV7-6 and TRBJ2-4 gives the full variable domain: GAGVSQSPRYKVTKRGQDVALRCDPISGHVSLYWYRQALGQGPEFLTYFNYEAQQDKSGLPNDRFSAERPEGSISTLTIQRTEQRDSAMYRCASSPDSTAKNIQYFGAGTRLSVL.

The rearrangement uses TRBV27 and TRBJ2-5, with TRBD2 identical over 7 bases. The junction had 6 bases not matched to a gene; V was cut back by 6 bases and J by 2 bases. The germline V gene has CDR1 MNHEY and CDR2 SMNVEV (reference sequence). The CDR3 is 14 residues long. The DNA of the CDR3 is TGTGCCAGCAGCCCTAGGGGACTACAAGAGACCCAGTACTTC. It is translated as CASSPRGLQETQYF.